The 3 T cell receptor beta chains given below trace back to one sample, sequenced in a study of blood T cells in healthy people across ages. Combining a sample-barcoded 5' primer with a J-beta primer mix, a second PCR ran for roughly 6 to 12 cycles. TCRdb analysed the 5' RACE reads with MiXCR anew, one entry per CDR3 protein. Of around 800,000 distinct CDR3 sequences listed, roughly 25% are singletons. This sample also appeared in a second study, on T cells of mothers and their children.

Sample: blood. These receptors originate from a boy aged 5-17 years in good health.

The sample holds many counts of this clonotype. The genes are TRBV28 and TRBJ1-5, with D unclear. The V end lost 8 bases, the J end lost 5 bases, and 10 bases lay between the germline ends. CDR1 is MDHEN and CDR2 is SYDVKM in the germline V gene. CDR3 length equals 12 residues. The CDR3 sequence is CASSGVDQPQHF. The DNA of the CDR3 is TGTGCCAGCTCCGGAGTAGATCAGCCCCAGCATTTT.

At least ten counts were recorded for this clonotype. The V call is TRBV7-7, the J call TRBJ2-1, with D possibly being TRBD1 or TRBD2 (5 bases each). The CDR3 has 15 residues. Looked up from germline, CDR1 is SSHAT and CDR2 is FNYEAQ (reference sequence). The V end lost 5 bases, the J end lost 0 bases, and 11 bases lay between the germline ends. CDR3 DNA: TGTGCCAGCAGCGAAGCAGGGAGCTCCTACAATGAGCAGTTCTTC. Translation gives CASSEAGSSYNEQFF.

This clonotype has more than one count but fewer than ten. This chain uses TRBV28 with TRBJ1-4, with D perhaps matching TRBD1 (5 bases). Trimming removed 1 base at V and 8 bases at J, with 11 bases between. Looked up from germline, CDR1 is MDHEN and CDR2 is SYDVKM. The length of the CDR3 is 14 residues. The CDR3 here is CASSLLGRDEKLFF. DNA for the CDR3: TGTGCCAGCAGTTTATTGGGGCGGGACGAAAAACTGTTTTTT.